Listed here is a single TCR beta chain. Its specificity is not known. These data are taken from a study of primary melanoma T cells and metastatic recurrence. Overall study context: Primary melanomas here were stage T2 to T4, over 1 mm thick.

TCRdb keeps only in-frame clones here, not all; method: immunoSEQ multiplex PCR. In the table there are 650 to 800 clones, just under 80% of which are singletons. Trimming removed 2 bases at V and 0 bases at J, with 8 bases between. In germline, CDR1 is KGHSH, CDR2 LQKENI. The CDR3 sequence is 15 residues long. Study observations and caveats: Melanomas with T-cell fraction above 20% appeared to have better outcomes. A T-cell-mediated antitumor response in primary melanoma was only suggested.

The patients had surgically resected primary melanoma at risk of metastatic recurrence. The TCR was taken from a human donor with melanoma. The sequenced material came from melanoma tumor tissue. V is TRBV18 and J is TRBJ2-1, with TRBD2 as a possible D gene (5 bases). In nucleotides, the CDR3 is TGTGCCAGCTCACCAAAGCGGAGCTCCTACAATGAGCAGTTCTTC. Its translation is CASSPKRSSYNEQFF.